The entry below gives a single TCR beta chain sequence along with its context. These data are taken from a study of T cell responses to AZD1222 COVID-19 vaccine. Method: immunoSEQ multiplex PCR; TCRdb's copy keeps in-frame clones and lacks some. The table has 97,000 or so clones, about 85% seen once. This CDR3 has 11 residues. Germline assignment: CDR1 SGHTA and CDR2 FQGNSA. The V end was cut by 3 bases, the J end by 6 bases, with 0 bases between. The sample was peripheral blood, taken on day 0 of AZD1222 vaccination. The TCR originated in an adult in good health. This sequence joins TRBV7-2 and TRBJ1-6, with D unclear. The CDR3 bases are TGTGCCAGCAGCTTTAATTCACCCCTCCACTTT. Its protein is CASSFNSPLHF. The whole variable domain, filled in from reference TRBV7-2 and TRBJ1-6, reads GAGVSQSPSNKVTEKGKDVELRCDPISGHTALYWYRQSLGQGLEFLIYFQGNSAPDKSGLPSDRFSAERTGGSVSTLTIQRTQQEDSAVYLCASSFNSPLHFGNGTRLTVT.